The 26 T cell receptor beta chains below all came from one sample that was sequenced in a study of T cell repertoires in cytomegalovirus infection. TCRdb independently ran MiXCR on the reads; one entry per CDR3 protein. Among tens of thousands of distinct CDR3 sequences listed, 20% to 30% were seen once. These receptors have no known antigen. The input for sequencing was CD8+ T cells from cultured PBMCs, taken from culture after CMV antigen stimulation. The receptors come from a human donor in good health (CMV status not recorded). Some clones in this sample may be carry-over from other donors' samples.

The chain employs TRBV4-3 and TRBJ2-1; 14 bases are shared with TRBD2. Germline loops: CDR1 LGHNA, CDR2 YSLEER. This CDR3 comprises 18 residues. V was pared by 2 bases and J by 5 bases, with 8 bases of the junction left unmatched. CDR3 nucleotides: TGCGCCAGCAGCCAAACTGGGACTAGCGGGAGCGCTAACAATGAGCAGTTCTTC. Residues: CASSQTGTSGSANNEQFF.

V gene TRBV11-2 combines with J gene TRBJ1-1; the D gene is possibly TRBD1 (5 bases). The CDR3 is 15 amino acids. Germline lookup yields CDR1 SGHAT and CDR2 FQNNGV. Trimming stripped 2 bases from V and 0 bases from J, with 10 bases between. The CDR3 sequence: CASSLLEGLNTEAFF. CDR3 coding DNA: TGTGCCAGCAGCTTATTAGAGGGGTTGAACACTGAAGCTTTCTTT.

This clonotype has only a few counts. The chain joins TRBV5-6 to TRBJ1-5; no reliable D call. The length of the CDR3 is 11 residues. CDR1 is SGHDT, CDR2 YYEEEE, per germline. The V gene lost 3 bases and the J gene lost 6 bases, with 4 bases spanning the gap. The CDR3 sequence is CASSWGQPQHF. The CDR3 DNA sequence: TGTGCCAGCAGCTGGGGTCAGCCCCAGCATTTT.

Only a few counts were recorded for this clonotype. The chain couples TRBV6-6 to TRBJ2-5, with 8 positions matching TRBD2. This CDR3 contains 15 residues. J lost 2 bases, V lost 6 bases, and 8 bases had no gene match. Germline CDR1 reads MNHNY; CDR2 reads SVGAGI (reference sequence). CDR3 sequence: CASSNKKRGQETQYF. CDR3 bases: TGTGCCAGCAGCAACAAAAAGCGGGGGCAAGAGACCCAGTACTTC.

This clonotype was seen a handful of times. The V call is TRBV11-2, the J call TRBJ2-7; D is ambiguous. The V end was cut by 4 bases, the J end by 7 bases, with 14 bases between. This CDR3 has 13 residues. CDR1 and CDR2 (germline): SGHAT, FQNNGV. CDR3 sequence reads: CASSSQRAREQYF. The DNA for the CDR3 is TGTGCCAGCAGCTCCCAACGGGCGAGAGAGCAGTACTTC. Supplemented by reference TRBV11-2 and TRBJ2-7, the full variable domain reads EAGVAQSPRYKIIEKRQSVAFWCNPISGHATLYWYQQILGQGPKLLIQFQNNGVVDDSQLPKDRFSAERLKGVDSTLKIQPAKLEDSAVYLCASSSQRAREQYFGPGTRLTVT.

The CDR3 protein is CASSILQRRDSPLHF. The DNA of the CDR3 is TGTGCCAGTAGTATCCTACAGAGGAGGGATTCACCCCTCCACTTT. The chain uses TRBV19 and TRBJ1-6, with D unclear. The CDR3 totals 15 residues. The germline V and J ends were trimmed by 3 bases and 8 bases, with 14 bases remaining between them. Germline CDR1 and CDR2: LNHDA and SQIVND (reference sequence).

The chain combines TRBV28 with TRBJ2-7; D is tentatively TRBD1 or TRBD2 (7 bases each). There are 16 residues in the CDR3. Germline V gene sequence: CDR1 MDHEN, CDR2 SYDVKM. Trimming cost V 7 bases and J 5 bases, with 24 bases left between them. The CDR3 reads CASTSPGGRGVDEQYF. CDR3 nucleotides: TGTGCCAGCACCTCTCCGGGAGGCAGGGGGGTCGACGAGCAGTACTTC.

The chain joins TRBV28 to TRBJ1-5; D is uncertain. The CDR3 has 16 amino acids. CDR1 is MDHEN, CDR2 SYDVKM, per germline. With 6 bases removed from V and 5 bases from J, the gap between germline ends came to 20 bases. The CDR3 loop reads CASSLIGGNPYQPQHF. The CDR3 region has the DNA TGTGCCAGCAGCCTAATCGGTGGTAACCCGTATCAGCCCCAGCATTTT.

This clonotype showed up just a few times. The chain is built from TRBV19 and TRBJ2-3; TRBD2 might be the D (5 bases). The germline V gene has CDR1 LNHDA and CDR2 SQIVND (reference sequence). This CDR3 contains 16 residues. The V and J ends lost 1 base and 7 bases respectively, with 18 bases between them. CDR3 amino acids: CASSIGSGISTNTQYF. For the CDR3, the DNA is TGTGCCAGTAGTATAGGCAGCGGCATCTCCACTAATACGCAGTATTTT.

This clonotype was seen more than once but under ten times. In nucleotides, the CDR3 is TGCAGCGTTGAGTCAGGAGCCAAAAACATTCAGTACTTC. This sequence encodes CSVESGAKNIQYF. The chain is built from TRBV29-1 and TRBJ2-4; no definite D call. Germline V CDR1 and CDR2: SQVTM, ANQGSEA. This CDR3 spans 13 amino acids. Deletions cut 3 bases from V and 0 bases from J, with 6 bases between.

This clonotype was seen more than once but under ten times. CDR3 bases: TGTGCCTGCAGGGGACAGGGGAGTTACAATGAGCAGTTCTTC. Protein: CACRGQGSYNEQFF. The chain employs TRBV30 and TRBJ2-1; 10 bases match TRBD1. This CDR3 contains 14 residues. From germline, CDR1 is GTSNPN and CDR2 SVGIG (reference sequence). The V segment lost 6 bases and the J segment 4 bases; nucleotides outside the gene matches: 6.

This clonotype showed up just a few times. The CDR3 DNA sequence: TGTGCCAGCAAAAACCCGGGACTAGCGTCCTACGAGCAGTACTTC. It encodes CASKNPGLASYEQYF. V is TRBV6-6 and J is TRBJ2-7; 10 bases match TRBD2. The CDR3 sequence is 15 residues long. J lost 1 base, V lost 7 bases, and 7 bases had no gene match. Germline V gene lookup returns CDR1 MNHNY and CDR2 SVGAGI (reference sequence).

This clonotype was seen a few times. V usage is TRBV6-1 and J usage is TRBJ1-5; D gene unclear. Germline CDR1 MNHNS, CDR2 SASEGT. This CDR3 has 13 residues. The V end lost 9 bases, the J end lost 2 bases, and 11 bases lay between the germline ends. CDR3 sequence reads: CASFPGGNQPQHF. CDR3 bases: TGTGCCAGTTTCCCGGGAGGCAATCAGCCCCAGCATTTT.

The rearrangement uses TRBV19 and TRBJ2-5, with a tentative D call TRBD1 (6 bases). The CDR3 consists of 13 residues. Germline CDR1 and CDR2: LNHDA and SQIVND (reference sequence). With 5 bases removed from V and 3 bases from J, the gap between germline ends came to 10 bases. The CDR3 loop reads CASSVTGKETQYF. Here the CDR3 DNA reads TGTGCCAGTAGTGTCACAGGGAAAGAGACCCAGTACTTC.

The CDR3 is CASSVGGPSYEQYF. CDR3 bases: TGTGCCAGCAGCGTGGGGGGACCCTCCTACGAGCAGTACTTC. The rearrangement joins TRBV9 to TRBJ2-7; TRBD2 is a possible D gene (6 bases). Trimming pared 2 bases from V and 0 bases from J, leaving 9 bases between. CDR3 length: 14 residues. The germline CDR1 and CDR2 sequences are SGDLS and YYNGEE.

This clonotype was seen repeatedly, ten times or more. V usage is TRBV3-1 and J usage is TRBJ2-7; weak D call: TRBD2 (5 bases). The V gene lost 2 bases and the J gene lost 6 bases, with 17 bases spanning the gap. CDR1 is LGHDT, CDR2 YNNKEL, per germline (reference sequence). The CDR3 contains 15 residues. Here the CDR3 reads CASSQSERARCEQYF. The DNA of the CDR3 is TGTGCCAGCAGCCAATCCGAGAGGGCGCGTTGCGAGCAGTACTTC.

This clonotype showed up many times. The chain combines TRBV7-2 with TRBJ2-2; D remains ambiguous. Between the trimmed V and J ends, which lost 4 bases and 5 bases, there was a span of 5 bases. CDR1 is SGHTA, CDR2 FQGNSA, per germline. CDR3 length: 12 residues. CDR3 amino acids: CASSSSTGELFF. DNA for the CDR3: TGTGCCAGCAGCTCCTCTACCGGGGAGCTGTTTTTT. The complete variable domain, with remaining parts taken from reference TRBV7-2 and TRBJ2-2, reads GAGVSQSPSNKVTEKGKDVELRCDPISGHTALYWYRQSLGQGLEFLIYFQGNSAPDKSGLPSDRFSAERTGGSVSTLTIQRTQQEDSAVYLCASSSSTGELFFGEGSRLTVL.

The V gene is TRBV6-6, the J gene TRBJ1-5, with D tentatively TRBD1 (6 bases). The CDR3 length is 14 residues. The germline V gene encodes CDR1 MNHNY and CDR2 SVGAGI (reference sequence). V was cut by 10 bases and J by 1 base, with 14 bases left in between. In DNA form, the CDR3 reads TGTGCCATTCCAGGGGTTAACAGCAATCAGCCCCAGCATTTT. Amino acid sequence: CAIPGVNSNQPQHF.

Many counts were recorded for this clonotype. The chain recombines TRBV7-9 with TRBJ1-1; D ambiguous. Trimming took off 5 bases at V and 1 base at J, with 14 bases between the two ends. This CDR3 has 15 amino acids. Germline loops: CDR1 SEHNR, CDR2 FQNEAQ (reference sequence). CDR3: CASSPPSGKNTEAFF. The CDR3 coding sequence is TGTGCCAGCAGCCCCCCGTCCGGGAAGAACACTGAAGCTTTCTTT.

This clonotype was counted many times. J is TRBJ1-2 and V is TRBV11-2; no reliable D call. This CDR3 has 12 residues. Trimming removed 4 bases at V and 9 bases at J, with 12 bases between. Germline-derived CDR1 and CDR2 are SGHAT and FQNNGV. DNA for the CDR3: TGTGCCAGCAGCTCCCCTCCCAGGAGCTACACCTTC. Its translation is CASSSPPRSYTF.

CDR3 region: CASSVGQGRGKNIQYF. The CDR3 bases are TGTGCCAGTAGTGTGGGACAGGGTAGGGGGAAAAACATTCAGTACTTC. The gene calls are TRBV19 and TRBJ2-4, with 9 bases fitting TRBD1. This CDR3 region has 16 residues. Looked up from germline, CDR1 is LNHDA and CDR2 is SQIVND (reference sequence). With 5 bases clipped from V and 4 bases from J, the junction kept 9 bases outside the gene matches.

This clonotype was seen only a few times. The V call is TRBV4-2, the J call TRBJ2-7, with 9 bases identical to TRBD1. CDR3 length: 15 amino acids. Trimming cost V 0 bases and J 3 bases; bases outside gene matches: 3. CDR1 is LGHNA, CDR2 YNFKEQ, per germline. The CDR3 DNA reads as TGTGCCAGCAGCCAAGAGGGGACAGGGAACTACGAGCAGTACTTC. It specifies CASSQEGTGNYEQYF.

This clonotype was seen at least ten times. The chain links TRBV6-6 to TRBJ2-5; D not certain. Germline V gives CDR1 MNHNY, CDR2 SVGAGI (reference sequence). The germline V and J ends were trimmed by 6 bases and 4 bases, with 9 bases remaining between them. The CDR3 spans 12 residues. The CDR3 nucleotides read TGTGCCAGCAGCCCGGAACTAGAGACCCAGTACTTC. As protein: CASSPELETQYF.

This clonotype was picked up many times. V usage is TRBV7-9 and J usage is TRBJ2-1; the D is unclear. The CDR3 has 13 residues. The V gene's germline CDR1 is SEHNR and CDR2 FQNEAQ (reference sequence). The V end lost 1 base, the J end lost 5 bases, and 6 bases lay between the germline ends. The CDR3: CASSLGLDNEQFF. The DNA for the CDR3 is TGTGCCAGCAGCTTAGGTCTGGACAATGAGCAGTTCTTC.

The chain joins TRBV7-3 to TRBJ2-1; 9 bases are shared with TRBD1. The CDR3 extends over 15 amino acids. The ends lost 2 bases at V and 6 bases at J; junction bases unmatched: 5. Germline V lookup: CDR1 SGHTA, CDR2 FQGTGA. The CDR3 DNA is TGTGCCAGCAGCTTAGCTGGGACAGGGCGCAATGAGCAGTTCTTC. Protein: CASSLAGTGRNEQFF.

There are many counts of this clonotype. The J gene is TRBJ1-1, the V gene TRBV7-2; 7 nucleotides agree with TRBD1. The CDR3 is 15 amino acids. Per germline, CDR1 SGHTA and CDR2 FQGNSA. V was pared by 2 bases and J by 0 bases, with 3 bases of the junction left unmatched. The DNA of the CDR3 is TGTGCCAGCAGCTTAAGGGACAGTCTGAACACTGAAGCTTTCTTT. Protein: CASSLRDSLNTEAFF.